This T cell receptor beta chain was recorded in a study of early T cells in non-severe SARS-CoV-2 infection. The CDR3 is 13 amino acids. V was shortened by 5 bases and J by 3 bases, with 11 bases between the two germline ends. TCRdb recomputed calls from the 5' RACE reads with MiXCR, one row per CDR3 protein. This sample has 50,000 to 65,000 distinct CDR3 sequences, with just over 20% found just once. Sequencing used whole blood, obtained at baseline. The origin of this receptor is an adult who was a healthcare worker with PCR-confirmed SARS-CoV-2 infection or an uninfected control (not recorded which). The V and J genes are TRBV12-3 or TRBV12-4 and TRBJ2-7; D ambiguous. CDR3 in amino acids: CASSLGPIYEQYF. The CDR3 DNA reads TGTGCCAGCAGTCTGGGCCCGATCTACGAGCAGTACTTC.